Listed below are T cell receptor beta chains from one sample, sequenced in a study of OX40 agonist ivuxolimab in advanced cancers. Repertoires were generated with immunoSEQ multiplex PCR, while TCRdb's copy carries only in-frame clones and drops some. The sample lists roughly 74,000 clones; around 94% were seen once. The sequenced sample was CD4+ or CD8+ T cells sorted from blood, obtained in a trial of the OX40 agonist ivuxolimab. The receptors were sampled from an adult with an advanced solid tumor such as melanoma, head and neck, liver or kidney cancer. The CDR3 runs from the conserved cysteine through the conserved F or W. Fields, in order: V gene, clone size, D gene, J gene, CDR3 protein, CDR3 DNA. A D gene is named only where the DNA matches it firmly. Where a row states a size, it is once, few, many or the class of an expanded clone; other rows omit it.

V: TRBV7-7; size: once; D: .; J: TRBJ2-3; CDR3: CASSSGAGYTDTQYF; DNA: TGTGCTAGCAGCTCCGGGGCAGGTTACACAGATACGCAGTATTTT
V: TRBV5-4; size: .; D: .; J: TRBJ2-7; CDR3: CASSLGGEQYF; DNA: TGTGCCAGCAGCTTGGGGGGCGAGCAGTACTTC
V: TRBV9; size: .; D: .; J: TRBJ2-5; CDR3: CASSPPTGLMGEQYF; DNA: TGTGCCAGCAGCCCACCTACGGGCCTTATGGGTGAGCAGTACTTC
V: TRBV10-1; size: .; D: .; J: TRBJ1-1; CDR3: CASRLGVHEAFF; DNA: TGCGCCAGCAGGCTAGGGGTCCATGAAGCTTTCTTT
V: TRBV27; size: .; D: .; J: TRBJ1-5; CDR3: CASSSGNQPQHF; DNA: TGTGCCAGCAGTTCCGGCAATCAGCCCCAGCATTTT
V: TRBV6-5; size: .; D: .; J: TRBJ2-7; CDR3: CASSPRAGEYEQYF; DNA: TGTGCCAGCAGTCCCAGGGCAGGGGAGTACGAGCAGTACTTC
V: TRBV7-9; size: .; D: .; J: TRBJ1-2; CDR3: CASSSLTPNYGYTF; DNA: TGTGCCAGCAGCTCCCTAACACCGAACTATGGCTACACCTTC
V: TRBV15; size: .; D: .; J: TRBJ1-4; CDR3: CATSRDRTVNEKLFF; DNA: TGTGCCACCAGCAGAGATCGGACAGTTAATGAAAAACTGTTTTTT
V: TRBV4-1; size: .; D: .; J: TRBJ1-2; CDR3: CASSQVGVANYGYTF; DNA: TGCGCCAGCAGCCAAGTGGGAGTGGCTAACTATGGCTACACCTTC
V: TRBV28; size: .; D: .; J: TRBJ1-6; CDR3: CASSLVQESSPLHF; DNA: TGTGCCAGCAGTTTAGTCCAGGAGTCTTCACCCCTCCACTTT
V: TRBV9; size: .; D: TRBD2; J: TRBJ2-1; CDR3: CASSGQLAGGQDEQFF; DNA: TGTGCCAGCAGCGGTCAACTAGCGGGAGGGCAGGATGAGCAGTTCTTC
V: TRBV6-5; size: .; D: .; J: TRBJ1-3; CDR3: CASSAKGVGNTIYF; DNA: TGTGCCAGCAGCGCGAAGGGGGTTGGAAACACCATATATTTT
V: TRBV7-6; size: .; D: .; J: TRBJ2-7; CDR3: CASSSPRNEQYF; DNA: TGTGCCAGCAGCTCCCCTAGGAACGAGCAGTACTTC
V: TRBV28; size: .; D: .; J: TRBJ2-1; CDR3: CASSPFNEQFF; DNA: TGTGCCAGCAGTCCCTTTAATGAGCAGTTCTTC
V: TRBV27; size: .; D: TRBD1; J: TRBJ2-2; CDR3: CASINTGQGGPGELFF; DNA: TGTGCCAGCATCAATACGGGACAGGGGGGCCCCGGGGAGCTGTTTTTT
V: TRBV25-1; size: .; D: .; J: TRBJ2-1; CDR3: CASSATSSYNEQFF; DNA: TGTGCCAGCAGTGCCACTAGCTCATACAATGAGCAGTTCTTC
V: TRBV5-1; size: .; D: TRBD1; J: TRBJ2-1; CDR3: CASSFETGGYNEQFF; DNA: TGCGCCAGCAGCTTCGAGACAGGGGGATACAATGAGCAGTTCTTC
V: TRBV2; size: .; D: .; J: TRBJ1-4; CDR3: CASKPIGGSFYEKLFF; DNA: TGTGCCAGCAAGCCCATAGGGGGATCATTCTATGAAAAACTGTTTTTT
V: TRBV7-2; size: .; D: .; J: TRBJ1-2; CDR3: CASSFSGYGYTF; DNA: TGTGCCAGCAGCTTCAGTGGCTATGGCTACACCTTC
V: TRBV7-9; size: once; D: .; J: TRBJ1-1; CDR3: CASSHGDAEAFF; DNA: TGTGCCAGCAGTCACGGGGACGCTGAAGCTTTCTTT
V: TRBV27; size: .; D: .; J: TRBJ1-3; CDR3: CASSLAGPGSGNTIYF; DNA: TGTGCCAGCAGTTTGGCCGGGCCGGGCTCTGGAAACACCATATATTTT
V: TRBV4-3; size: .; D: .; J: TRBJ2-7; CDR3: CASSQDRGGQASSYEQYF; DNA: TGCGCCAGCAGCCAAGATCGGGGGGGACAGGCGAGCTCCTACGAGCAGTACTTC
V: TRBV27; size: .; D: TRBD2; J: TRBJ2-2; CDR3: CASSFIEVAGDTGELFF; DNA: TGTGCCAGCAGTTTCATTGAGGTAGCGGGAGACACCGGGGAGCTGTTTTTT
V: TRBV7-2; size: .; D: .; J: TRBJ2-3; CDR3: CASSLTFSSTDTQYF; DNA: TGTGCCAGCAGCTTAACGTTCTCTAGCACAGATACGCAGTATTTT
V: TRBV27; size: .; D: TRBD1; J: TRBJ2-7; CDR3: CASSFSGTGIYEQYF; DNA: TGTGCCAGCAGTTTTTCCGGGACAGGGATTTACGAGCAGTACTTC
V: TRBV5-6; size: .; D: .; J: TRBJ2-1; CDR3: CASAQADSYNEQFF; DNA: TGTGCCAGCGCCCAGGCGGACTCCTACAATGAGCAGTTCTTC
V: TRBV11-3; size: .; D: TRBD2; J: TRBJ2-1; CDR3: CASSFNFGRDEQFF; DNA: TGTGCCAGCAGCTTCAACTTTGGGAGGGATGAGCAGTTCTTC
V: TRBV4-1; size: .; D: .; J: TRBJ1-1; CDR3: CASSQGRIGTEAFF; DNA: TGCGCCAGCAGCCAAGGACGTATTGGGACTGAAGCTTTCTTT
V: TRBV5-1; size: once; D: TRBD2; J: TRBJ2-3; CDR3: CASSLKREGTDTQYF; DNA: TGCGCCAGCAGCTTGAAGCGGGAGGGCACAGATACGCAGTATTTT
V: TRBV27; size: once; D: TRBD1; J: TRBJ1-2; CDR3: CASSSSPGTGFLGYTF; DNA: TGTGCCAGCAGTTCCAGTCCCGGGACAGGGTTCCTAGGCTACACCTTC
V: TRBV25-1; size: .; D: .; J: TRBJ2-1; CDR3: CASRPYNNEQFF; DNA: TGTGCCAGCAGGCCGTACAACAATGAGCAGTTCTTC
V: TRBV2; size: .; D: .; J: TRBJ1-5; CDR3: CASGFLLDHSSNQPQHF; DNA: TGTGCCAGCGGATTTTTGTTAGACCACAGCTCGAATCAGCCCCAGCATTTT
V: TRBV10-2; size: .; D: .; J: TRBJ2-5; CDR3: CASSRGAPSQETQYF; DNA: TGCGCCAGCAGTCGGGGGGCCCCGTCCCAAGAGACCCAGTACTTC
V: TRBV5-8; size: .; D: TRBD2; J: TRBJ2-1; CDR3: CASSSGLAGPNSYNEQFF; DNA: TGTGCCAGCAGCTCGGGACTAGCGGGGCCGAACTCCTACAATGAGCAGTTCTTC
V: TRBV2; size: .; D: .; J: TRBJ2-7; CDR3: CASRADGTVYEQYF; DNA: TGTGCCAGCAGGGCGGACGGGACTGTATACGAGCAGTACTTC
V: TRBV7-8; size: .; D: TRBD2; J: TRBJ2-1; CDR3: CASSSSAASGRLGEQFF; DNA: TGTGCCAGCAGCTCTAGCGCGGCTAGCGGGAGGTTAGGTGAGCAGTTCTTC
V: TRBV7-3; size: .; D: .; J: TRBJ2-7; CDR3: CASSQGPGLQYF; DNA: TGTGCCAGCAGCCAAGGACCGGGACTGCAGTACTTC
V: TRBV19; size: .; D: TRBD2; J: TRBJ2-1; CDR3: CASSIASGGLYEQFF; DNA: TGTGCCAGTAGTATAGCTAGCGGGGGGTTGTATGAGCAGTTCTTC
V: TRBV4-1; size: .; D: TRBD1; J: TRBJ2-1; CDR3: CASRPSTGFYNEQFF; DNA: TGCGCCAGCAGACCCTCGACAGGGTTCTACAATGAGCAGTTCTTC
V: TRBV7-6; size: .; D: .; J: TRBJ2-7; CDR3: CASSLGTSFGSYEQYF; DNA: TGTGCCAGCAGCTTAGGGACATCCTTCGGCTCCTACGAGCAGTACTTC
V: TRBV7-2; size: .; D: .; J: TRBJ2-7; CDR3: CASSLGLGYEQYF; DNA: TGTGCCAGCAGCTTAGGACTAGGGTACGAGCAGTACTTC
V: TRBV6-6; size: .; D: .; J: TRBJ2-3; CDR3: CASSYGLATDTQYF; DNA: TGTGCCAGCAGTTACGGGCTAGCGACAGATACGCAGTATTTT
V: TRBV6-1; size: .; D: .; J: TRBJ2-7; CDR3: CASSHGNEQYF; DNA: TGTGCCAGCAGCCACGGGAACGAGCAGTACTTC
V: TRBV11-2; size: .; D: TRBD2; J: TRBJ2-1; CDR3: CASSLVLGGGPPNEQFF; DNA: TGTGCCAGCAGCTTAGTTCTAGGCGGGGGGCCTCCTAATGAGCAGTTCTTC
V: TRBV4-1; size: .; D: .; J: TRBJ1-5; CDR3: CASSLDSLNQPQHF; DNA: TGCGCCAGCAGCCTCGACAGTCTCAATCAGCCCCAGCATTTT
V: TRBV9; size: .; D: TRBD1; J: TRBJ2-1; CDR3: CASSATGDEQFF; DNA: TGTGCCAGCAGCGCCACAGGGGATGAGCAGTTCTTC
V: TRBV7-7; size: .; D: .; J: TRBJ2-2; CDR3: CASSFKQGHGELFF; DNA: TGTGCTAGCAGCTTCAAACAGGGACACGGGGAGCTGTTTTTT
V: TRBV7-8; size: .; D: .; J: TRBJ2-1; CDR3: CASSLQGSSYNEQFF; DNA: TGTGCCAGCAGCTTACAGGGGTCCTCCTACAATGAGCAGTTCTTC
V: TRBV11-2; size: .; D: TRBD1; J: TRBJ1-2; CDR3: CASSEGQGLGYTF; DNA: TGTGCCAGCAGCGAAGGACAGGGGTTAGGCTACACCTTC
V: TRBV9; size: .; D: .; J: TRBJ1-5; CDR3: CASSTSQGQPQHF; DNA: TGTGCCAGCAGCACCAGTCAGGGCCAGCCCCAGCATTTT
V: TRBV5-8; size: .; D: .; J: TRBJ2-3; CDR3: CASSLGGRAYTDTQYF; DNA: TGTGCCAGCAGCTTGGGGGGCAGGGCTTACACAGATACGCAGTATTTT
V: TRBV6-6; size: .; D: .; J: TRBJ2-7; CDR3: CASRRGAITEQYF; DNA: TGTGCCAGCCGAAGGGGGGCGATTACCGAGCAGTACTTC
V: TRBV28; size: .; D: TRBD2; J: TRBJ2-1; CDR3: CASSFWEIAGETNEQFF; DNA: TGTGCCAGCAGTTTTTGGGAGATAGCGGGAGAGACCAATGAGCAGTTCTTC
V: TRBV18; size: .; D: TRBD1; J: TRBJ2-2; CDR3: CASSPPDRINTGELFF; DNA: TGTGCCAGCTCACCACCGGACAGGATAAACACCGGGGAGCTGTTTTTT
V: TRBV4-2; size: .; D: TRBD2; J: TRBJ2-7; CDR3: CASSQDLGLADPYEQYF; DNA: TGTGCCAGCAGCCAGGACCTAGGACTAGCGGACCCCTACGAGCAGTACTTC
V: TRBV9; size: .; D: TRBD1; J: TRBJ1-4; CDR3: CASSGGTATNEKLFF; DNA: TGTGCCAGCAGCGGCGGGACAGCAACTAATGAAAAACTGTTTTTT
V: TRBV19; size: .; D: .; J: TRBJ1-2; CDR3: CASSPSAGAGYGYTF; DNA: TGTGCCAGTAGCCCTTCCGCGGGCGCGGGCTATGGCTACACCTTC
V: TRBV6-1; size: .; D: .; J: TRBJ1-5; CDR3: CASRALLGGSQPQHF; DNA: TGTGCCAGCAGGGCCCTCCTAGGGGGGAGTCAGCCCCAGCATTTT
V: TRBV5-1; size: .; D: .; J: TRBJ1-1; CDR3: CASSLRNTEAFF; DNA: TGCGCCAGCAGCTTGCGGAACACTGAAGCTTTCTTT